These 9 T cell receptor beta chains came from one sample sequenced in a study of T cell repertoires in cytomegalovirus infection. TCRdb itself ran the reads through MiXCR, one entry per CDR3 protein. The data hold about 740,000 distinct CDR3 sequences, with approximately 34% observed a single time. Sequenced sample: PBMCs. Receptor source: a human donor in good health (CMV status not recorded). Some clones in this sample may be carry-over from other donors' samples.

The J gene is TRBJ2-3, the V gene TRBV10-3; D is possibly TRBD2 (6 bases). Germline V gene lookup returns CDR1 ENHRY and CDR2 SYGVKD. Trimming stripped 8 bases from V and 0 bases from J, with 18 bases between. There are 16 residues in the CDR3. The CDR3 DNA reads TGTGCCATCGGGCTCTCCGGGAGTACAAGCACAGATACGCAGTATTTT. As protein: CAIGLSGSTSTDTQYF.

The chain links TRBV28 to TRBJ1-2; D is unresolved. V was cut by 2 bases and J by 4 bases, with 8 bases left in between. The CDR3 sequence is 13 residues long. The V gene's germline CDR1 is MDHEN and CDR2 SYDVKM. Here the CDR3 DNA reads TGTGCCAGCAGTTTACTAGGGAGCTATGGCTACACCTTC. Protein sequence: CASSLLGSYGYTF.

Only a few counts were recorded for this clonotype. V usage is TRBV20-1 and J usage is TRBJ1-2; the D gene is possibly TRBD1 (5 bases). The CDR3 sequence is 11 residues long. CDR1 is DFQATT and CDR2 is SNEGSKA in the germline V gene (reference sequence). V was pared by 3 bases and J by 8 bases, with 10 bases between. This chain's CDR3 is CSASGTSGYTF. The CDR3 coding sequence is TGCAGTGCTAGCGGGACCTCGGGCTACACCTTC.

As for this clonotype: This may be a read error: a much more frequent sequence differs by one nucleotide. The chain is built from TRBV6-1 and TRBJ2-6, with D perhaps matching TRBD2 (7 bases). The CDR3 has 15 amino acids. The germline V gene has CDR1 MNHNS and CDR2 SASEGT. CDR3 bases: TGTGCCAGCAGTGCGGGGGGCTCTGGGTCCAACGTCCTGACTTTC. This translates into CASSAGGSGSNVLTF.

V gene TRBV27 combines with J gene TRBJ2-7; 7 nucleotides match TRBD1. This CDR3 contains 15 residues. CDR1 and CDR2 from the germline V gene are MNHEY and SMNVEV (reference sequence). Trimming cost V 5 bases and J 2 bases; bases outside gene matches: 9. The CDR3 is CASSARDSRTYEQYF. The DNA of the CDR3 is TGTGCCAGCAGTGCGAGGGACAGCCGAACCTACGAGCAGTACTTC.

The J gene is TRBJ1-5, the V gene TRBV6-6; the D is unclear. Germline CDR1 reads MNHNY; CDR2 reads SVGAGI (reference sequence). This CDR3 is 14 amino acids long. Trimming took off 5 bases at V and 1 base at J, with 9 bases between the two ends. CDR3 protein: CASSPPTSNQPQHF. CDR3 DNA sequence: TGTGCCAGCAGTCCCCCGACAAGCAATCAGCCCCAGCATTTT.

This clonotype was detected many times. V usage is TRBV7-6 and J usage is TRBJ2-3; 13 positions agree with TRBD2. The V gene end was trimmed by 5 bases and the J gene end by 0 bases; junction bases not matched to a gene: 14. Per germline, CDR1 SGHVS and CDR2 FNYEAQ. The CDR3 extends over 20 amino acids. The CDR3 sequence is CASSPTPRLAGGVSTDTQYF. DNA of the CDR3: TGTGCCAGCAGCCCTACTCCGAGACTAGCGGGAGGCGTGAGCACAGATACGCAGTATTTT.

This clonotype was counted once. Because it lacks the conserved phenylalanine or tryptophan at the end, this CDR3 is likely a read error. The chain combines TRBV12-3 or TRBV12-4 with TRBJ2-3, with 10 positions matching TRBD2. J was trimmed by 5 bases and V by 3 bases; bases with no gene match: 8. This CDR3 region has 16 residues. CDR3 coding DNA: TGTGCCAGCAGTTTCGGGACTAGCGAAGGTGGAGATACGCAGTATTGT. Its translation: CASSFGTSEGGDTQYC.

This clonotype was observed a handful of times. This chain connects TRBV5-1 to TRBJ2-2, with D maybe TRBD2 (5 bases). Germline CDR1 and CDR2: SGHRS and YFSETQ. There are 13 residues in the CDR3. V was shortened by 4 bases and J by 8 bases, with 12 bases between the two germline ends. Here the CDR3 reads CASSGLAEGELFF. The CDR3 nucleotides are TGCGCCAGCAGCGGACTCGCGGAGGGGGAGCTGTTTTTT.